Shown below are 23 T cell receptor beta chains from a single sample sequenced in a study of blood T cell repertoires in COVID-19. TCRdb's copy holds only in-frame clones and misses some; the assay was immunoSEQ multiplex PCR. The sample carries some 170,000 clones, 80% recorded once. Sequences were obtained from PBMCs or T cells enriched from blood (not recorded which). Receptors originate from a man in his forties who had recovered from COVID-19.

The CDR3 DNA follows: TGTGCCAGCAGCCAAGGTCCGGACAGGGGAGGAACAGATACGCAGTATTTT. It is translated as CASSQGPDRGGTDTQYF. The chain recombines TRBV4-2 with TRBJ2-3, with TRBD1 matching 9 bases. The CDR3 loop spans 17 amino acids. V was clipped by 1 base and J by 3 bases; unmatched bases: 8. Germline lookup yields CDR1 LGHNA and CDR2 YNFKEQ.

The gene calls are TRBV24-1 and TRBJ2-7; 8 positions agree with TRBD1. The germline V gene encodes CDR1 KGHDR and CDR2 SFDVKD. Trimming removed 12 bases from V and 5 bases from J; junction bases left unmatched: 5. The CDR3 runs to 11 residues. The CDR3 region is CASKTGDEQYV. The CDR3, as DNA: TGTGCCTCAAAGACAGGGGACGAGCAGTACGTC.

The rearrangement uses TRBV7-3 and TRBJ1-2; 8 nucleotides align to TRBD1. CDR3 length: 15 amino acids. CDR1 and CDR2 from the germline V gene are SGHTA and FQGTGA. The junction had 12 bases not matched to a gene; V was cut back by 5 bases and J by 7 bases. CDR3 DNA sequence: TGTGCCAGCAGCCCATTAGGCCAGGGGGCGGGTGGCTACACCTTC. As protein: CASSPLGQGAGGYTF. The full variable domain, its missing parts supplied by reference TRBV7-3 and TRBJ1-2, is GAGVSQTPSNKVTEKGKYVELRCDPISGHTALYWYRQSLGQGPEFLIYFQGTGAADDSGLPNDRFFAVRPEGSVSTLKIQRTERGDSAVYLCASSPLGQGAGGYTFGSGTRLTVV.

The chain uses TRBV4-2 and TRBJ1-3; 9 bases agree with TRBD1. CDR3 length: 17 residues. From germline, CDR1 is LGHNA and CDR2 YNFKEQ. The ends lost 1 base at V and 2 bases at J; junction bases unmatched: 6. In DNA, the CDR3 is TGTGCCAGCAGCCAAGGTAGTGGGGACAGGGCTGGAAACACCATATATTTT. Translated: CASSQGSGDRAGNTIYF.

The chain carries TRBV24-1 and TRBJ2-1; the match to TRBD2 covers 7 bases. V lost 5 bases, J lost 0 bases, and 12 bases stayed unmatched. The CDR3 spans 18 residues. The V gene's germline CDR1 is KGHDR and CDR2 SFDVKD. CDR3 amino acids: CATSGEGRAISSYNEQFF. As DNA, the CDR3 is TGTGCCACCAGTGGGGAGGGCAGAGCTATAAGCTCCTACAATGAGCAGTTCTTC.

The chain employs TRBV6-2 or TRBV6-3 and TRBJ1-6; 10 nucleotides match TRBD1. The CDR3 has 15 amino acids. CDR1 MNHEY and CDR2 SVGEGT come from the germline V gene. After removal of 6 bases from V and 10 bases from J, the junction contained 9 bases not matched to a gene. The CDR3 DNA sequence: TGTGCCAGCAGCTCGGGACAGGGGTTTTGGTCACCCCTCCACTTT. It is translated as CASSSGQGFWSPLHF.

V gene TRBV30 combines with J gene TRBJ1-5; 11 nucleotides agree with TRBD1. This CDR3 spans 17 amino acids. The germline V gene encodes CDR1 GTSNPN and CDR2 SVGIG (reference sequence). Losses at the gene ends were 2 bases for V and 1 base for J; bases not matched to a gene: 7. CDR3 in amino acids: CAWSQDRGQGSNQPQHF. CDR3 nucleotide sequence: TGTGCCTGGAGTCAGGACAGGGGGCAAGGCAGCAATCAGCCCCAGCATTTT.

The chain couples TRBV5-1 to TRBJ1-1, with TRBD1 matching over 9 bases. The CDR3 has 16 amino acids. V lost 6 bases and J lost 4; bases outside the gene matches: 13. Germline CDR1 is SGHRS and CDR2 is YFSETQ. The CDR3, as DNA: TGCGCCAGCAAAAGAAACACAGGGGGCGGAGGCACTGAAGCTTTCTTT. This encodes CASKRNTGGGGTEAFF.

The sample holds one count of this clone. CDR3: CASSLKGAGNAYEQYV. As DNA, the CDR3 is TGTGCCAGCAGCTTAAAGGGGGCGGGGAACGCCTACGAGCAGTACGTC. The gene calls are TRBV7-9 and TRBJ2-7; a weak D match, TRBD1 (7 bases). The CDR3 loop spans 16 amino acids. Germline values: CDR1 SEHNR, CDR2 FQNEAQ (reference sequence). V gave up 2 bases and J gave up 2 bases, with 16 bases separating them.

This clone was seen a single time. The rearrangement links TRBV14 to TRBJ2-7; D is unclear. V lost 1 base, J lost 0 bases, and 10 bases lay in between. The germline CDR1 and CDR2 sequences are SGHDN and FVKESK. CDR3 size: 15 residues. The DNA for the CDR3 is TGTGCCAGCAGCCAAGCCCCCGCCAGCTCCTACGAGCAGTACGTC. Its protein product is CASSQAPASSYEQYV.

This clone was picked up a small number of times. The chain is built from TRBV7-2 and TRBJ1-4, with 7 bases aligning to TRBD1. The CDR3 is 15 amino acids. CDR1 and CDR2 (germline): SGHTA, FQGNSA. V dropped 5 bases and J dropped 2; count of bases not matched to a gene: 5. For the CDR3, the DNA is TGTGCCAGCAGCCCCCAGACAGGGACTAATGAAAAACTGTTTTTT. Translation gives CASSPQTGTNEKLFF. Using reference TRBV7-2 and TRBJ1-4 for the parts outside the CDR3, the full variable domain is GAGVSQSPSNKVTEKGKDVELRCDPISGHTALYWYRQSLGQGLEFLIYFQGNSAPDKSGLPSDRFSAERTGGSVSTLTIQRTQQEDSAVYLCASSPQTGTNEKLFFGSGTQLSVL.

This chain links TRBV28 with TRBJ1-1, with D unclear. There are 15 residues in the CDR3. The V end was cut by 7 bases, the J end by 3 bases, with 18 bases between. Germline CDR1 is MDHEN and CDR2 is SYDVKM. The DNA for the CDR3 is TGTGCCAGCACCCTAGTGGGCAGCGGGGACACTGAAGCTTTCTTT. This gives the protein CASTLVGSGDTEAFF.

The genes are TRBV10-2 and TRBJ2-7, with 10 bases that match TRBD1. Per the germline V gene, CDR1 is WSHSY and CDR2 is SAAADI. The CDR3 runs to 13 residues. Trimming took 0 bases from V and 11 from J; bases not matched to a gene: 4. CDR3 protein: CASSESRGTGEYV. The CDR3 DNA sequence: TGCGCCAGCAGTGAGTCGCGGGGGACAGGGGAGTACGTC.

CDR3 residues: CASSPDSREQYV. CDR3 DNA sequence: TGTGCCAGCAGCCCGGACAGTCGGGAGCAGTACGTC. The J gene is TRBJ2-7, the V gene TRBV6-5, with D perhaps matching TRBD1 (6 bases). This CDR3 has 12 residues. V was pared by 6 bases and J by 7 bases, with 13 bases between. In germline, CDR1 is MNHEY, CDR2 SVGAGI.

The chain combines TRBV5-1 with TRBJ1-6; TRBD1 might be the D (5 bases). The CDR3 is 15 residues long. CDR1 and CDR2 from the germline V gene are SGHRS and YFSETQ. Trimming removed 5 bases from V and 7 bases from J, with 16 bases in between. The CDR3 loop reads CASRKPDSLNSPLHF. The CDR3, as DNA: TGCGCCAGCAGAAAACCCGACAGTTTAAATTCACCCCTCCACTTT.

The chain has TRBV7-2 and TRBJ2-7; 12 nucleotides match TRBD2. The germline gives CDR1 SGHTA, CDR2 FQGNSA. CDR3 length: 17 amino acids. Germline trimming cut 5 bases from V and 2 bases from J; bases unmatched to any gene: 10. The CDR3 sequence: CASSHSLTSGRPYEQYV. CDR3 coding DNA: TGTGCCAGCAGCCACTCCCTGACTAGCGGGAGACCCTACGAGCAGTACGTC.

The V gene is TRBV4-1, the J gene TRBJ2-1, with 12 bases fitting TRBD2. From germline, CDR1 is MGHRA and CDR2 YSYEKL. Unmatched junction bases numbered 3, after V lost 3 bases and J lost 3 bases. This CDR3 has 16 residues. The CDR3 sequence: CASSQELAGGYNEQFF. The DNA for the CDR3 is TGCGCCAGCAGCCAGGAACTAGCGGGGGGCTACAATGAGCAGTTCTTC.

The chain combines TRBV6-1 with TRBJ2-7, with D perhaps matching TRBD2 (6 bases). CDR3 size: 16 residues. Germline loops: CDR1 MNHNS, CDR2 SASEGT. The ends were cut back, 1 base at V and 0 bases at J, with 13 bases in the middle. Here the CDR3 reads CASSEGGSGGSYEQYF. The CDR3 nucleotides are TGTGCCAGCAGTGAAGGTGGTAGCGGAGGCTCCTACGAGCAGTACTTC.

This chain joins TRBV4-1 and TRBJ1-5; TRBD1 matches at 7 bases. The length of the CDR3 is 16 residues. V trimming: 0 bases; J trimming: 2 bases; junction bases outside the gene matches: 4. Germline V lookup: CDR1 MGHRA, CDR2 YSYEKL. CDR3 loop: CASSQEGGGGNQPQHF. CDR3 DNA: TGCGCCAGCAGCCAAGAAGGAGGGGGCGGCAATCAGCCCCAGCATTTT.

This chain links TRBV10-3 with TRBJ2-6; D is unclear. Germline V gene data show CDR1 as ENHRY and CDR2 as SYGVKD. The CDR3 loop spans 19 amino acids. Trimming removed 7 bases from V and 0 bases from J, with 22 bases in between. CDR3 DNA: TGTGCCATCACCGGCGGATTGGGTCGTACTCGCTCTGGGGCCAACGTCCTGACTTTC. Its translation: CAITGGLGRTRSGANVLTF.

CDR3 in amino acids: CASSLAGFTEAFF. DNA of the CDR3: TGTGCCAGCAGTTTAGCGGGGTTCACTGAAGCTTTCTTT. This chain links TRBV27 with TRBJ1-1; D call uncertain. The CDR3 contains 13 residues. CDR1 and CDR2 from the germline V gene are MNHEY and SMNVEV (reference sequence). V gave up 2 bases and J gave up 4 bases, with 8 bases separating them.

The gene calls are TRBV6-5 and TRBJ2-7; TRBD2 agrees at 8 bases. V dropped 2 bases and J dropped 6; count of bases not matched to a gene: 6. The CDR3 is 14 amino acids. Germline V gene lookup returns CDR1 MNHEY and CDR2 SVGAGI. This CDR3 reads CASSYNRGGLEQYF. The CDR3 bases are TGTGCCAGCAGTTACAATCGGGGGGGCCTCGAGCAGTACTTC.

The V and J genes are TRBV29-1 and TRBJ2-5; possible D gene TRBD1, 6 bases. Germline CDR1 reads SQVTM; CDR2 reads ANQGSEA. This CDR3 comprises 12 residues. V lost 3 bases, J lost 4 bases, and 9 bases lay in between. Here the CDR3 DNA reads TGCAGCGTTGACACAGGGAGAGAGACCCAGTACTTC. The encoded protein is CSVDTGRETQYF.